The sequence of this TCR beta chain was determined in a study of regulatory T cells in long-lasting Graves disease. Broader study findings: Favoring TRBV28, TRBJ1-2 and TRBJ2-5 was a feature seen in persistent disease.

This clonotype occurred a few times. What it binds is unknown. Arm-PCR of CDR3 regions and iRepertoire HTBI primers were the basis on which TCR beta libraries were built. Using its own MiXCR run on the multiplex PCR reads, TCRdb lists one record per CDR3 protein. Altogether some 560,000 distinct CDR3 sequences are present, roughly 15% being singletons, with the ten largest covering 20% to 30%. Looked up from germline, CDR1 is DFQATT and CDR2 is SNEGSKA (reference sequence). The CDR3 contains 13 residues. Trimming removed 4 bases from V and 6 bases from J, with 15 bases in between. This sample's time point: newly diagnosed GD, antithyroid drugs for less than 3 months. RNA isolated from PBMCs was used to make the TCR library. These data are also associated with another study on T cells in Graves' hyperthyroidism and ophthalmopathy.

The clonotype was recovered from a woman aged 35-65 years with Graves disease. The material sequenced was peripheral blood mononuclear cells (PBMCs), taken at new diagnosis, from a patient treated with antithyroid drugs. This chain connects TRBV20-1 to TRBJ2-5; D not certain. CDR3 nucleotide sequence: TGCAGTGCTACAGCTAGTTCGGAGAAGACCCAGTACTTC. Encoded protein: CSATASSEKTQYF.